The 29 T cell receptor beta chains presented below share a single source sample, sequenced in a study of T cell therapy after organ transplantation. Their antigens are not known. The table came from immunoSEQ multiplex PCR; TCRdb's copy has only in-frame clones and leaves some out. This table has around 19,000 clones, 84% appearing once. Noted time point: 20-29 weeks after completion of therapy. The sequencing here drew on CD8+ T cells from blood, taken after autologous CMV-specific T cell therapy. Receptor source: a human patient who had received a solid organ transplant and had CMV disease. Some T cells may have originated in the graft donor.

This clone appeared once. The gene calls are TRBV18 and TRBJ2-5; no definite D call. The germline V gene encodes CDR1 KGHSH and CDR2 LQKENI. This CDR3 contains 11 residues. Trimming removed 6 bases at V and 1 base at J, with 3 bases between. Written as DNA, the CDR3 is TGTGCCAGCTCTGCCCAAGAGACCCAGTACTTC. This gives the protein CASSAQETQYF.

DNA for the CDR3: TGTGCCAGCAGCGGCCGACAGGGCAGCTCCTACGAGCAGTACTTC. Protein sequence: CASSGRQGSSYEQYF. V usage is TRBV9 and J usage is TRBJ2-7, with 7 positions matching TRBD1. Germline V gene data show CDR1 as SGDLS and CDR2 as YYNGEE. V lost 3 bases and J lost 0; bases outside the gene matches: 6. The CDR3 loop spans 15 amino acids.

The genes are TRBV7-9 and TRBJ2-5; 9 bases fit TRBD1. The CDR3 contains 15 residues. J lost 5 bases, V lost 8 bases, and 12 bases had no gene match. Per the germline V gene, CDR1 is SEHNR and CDR2 is FQNEAQ (reference sequence). CDR3 DNA: TGTGCCAGCGGAGCGGGACAGGGAGTGTGGGAGACCCAGTACTTC. This encodes CASGAGQGVWETQYF.

The chain joins TRBV7-9 to TRBJ2-1; D possibly corresponds to TRBD2 (6 bases). The CDR3 covers 14 residues. V was pared by 3 bases and J by 6 bases, with 12 bases between. The germline V gene encodes CDR1 SEHNR and CDR2 FQNEAQ (reference sequence). The CDR3 is CASSFPGERNEQFF. CDR3 DNA: TGTGCCAGCAGCTTCCCGGGGGAGCGCAATGAGCAGTTCTTC.

This chain uses TRBV7-8 with TRBJ2-7; D is possibly TRBD1 or TRBD2 (6 bases each). Germline CDR1 is SGHVS and CDR2 is FQNEAQ. The germline V and J ends were trimmed by 5 bases and 7 bases, with 15 bases remaining between them. The CDR3 sequence is 13 residues long. This CDR3 is CASSVYRAGEQYF. CDR3 sequence (DNA): TGTGCCAGCAGCGTATACAGGGCGGGGGAGCAGTACTTC.

The gene calls are TRBV9 and TRBJ2-1; possible D gene TRBD1, 6 bases. The germline V gene encodes CDR1 SGDLS and CDR2 YYNGEE. The CDR3 sequence is 12 residues long. The V and J ends lost 1 base and 7 bases respectively, with 6 bases between them. The CDR3 region is CASSVTGNEQFF. DNA for the CDR3: TGTGCCAGCAGCGTAACAGGGAATGAGCAGTTCTTC.

The sample holds one count of this clone. This chain links TRBV6-1 with TRBJ2-7; D uncertain. Trimming shortened V by 4 bases and J by 1 base, and 11 bases separated the two germline ends. CDR3 length: 14 amino acids. Germline V lookup: CDR1 MNHNS, CDR2 SASEGT. In DNA form, the CDR3 reads TGTGCCAGCAGTGCCTTCACTGAGTCCTACGAGCAGTACTTC. Translation: CASSAFTESYEQYF.

The chain is built from TRBV10-3 and TRBJ2-7; 7 nucleotides match TRBD1. The CDR3 extends over 15 amino acids. V was clipped by 3 bases and J by 4 bases; unmatched bases: 9. Germline V gives CDR1 ENHRY, CDR2 SYGVKD. The DNA of the CDR3 is TGTGCCATCAGTGATCCGGGACAGAAGGATTACGAGCAGTACTTC. This encodes CAISDPGQKDYEQYF.

This sequence joins TRBV4-3 and TRBJ2-1; either TRBD1 or TRBD2 may fit D (5 bases each). The CDR3 runs to 14 residues. The V gene lost 2 bases and the J gene lost 8 bases, with 13 bases spanning the gap. Germline V gene sequence: CDR1 LGHNA, CDR2 YSLEER. CDR3: CASSQSGLGDEQFF. The CDR3 DNA reads as TGCGCCAGCAGCCAATCGGGTCTGGGGGATGAGCAGTTCTTC.

This clone appeared once. The rearrangement joins TRBV29-1 to TRBJ2-1, with TRBD2 matching 8 bases. V shed 4 bases and J 8 bases; nucleotides not matched to a gene: 13. Germline V lookup: CDR1 SQVTM, CDR2 ANQGSEA. CDR3 length: 15 amino acids. CDR3: CSVVPGRAFQDEQFF. Here the CDR3 DNA reads TGCAGCGTTGTACCCGGGAGGGCTTTTCAGGATGAGCAGTTCTTC.

The rearrangement uses TRBV27 and TRBJ2-1; D possibly matches TRBD1 or TRBD2 (5 bases each). CDR3 size: 16 residues. Between the trimmed V and J ends, which lost 6 bases and 4 bases, there was a span of 19 bases. Germline CDR1 and CDR2: MNHEY and SMNVEV (reference sequence). The CDR3 bases are TGTGCCAGCAGGGCCCTTATGGGGGAGATGTACAATGAGCAGTTCTTC. Translated: CASRALMGEMYNEQFF.

The J gene is TRBJ2-5, the V gene TRBV2; 16 positions match TRBD2. V lost 4 bases and J lost 5; bases outside the gene matches: 4. The CDR3 totals 16 residues. Germline CDR1 and CDR2: SNHLY and FYNNEI. The CDR3 sequence: CASSAGTSGRGETQYF. The DNA of the CDR3 is TGTGCCAGCAGTGCCGGGACTAGCGGGAGGGGGGAGACCCAGTACTTC.

V is TRBV9 and J is TRBJ2-7; 8 bases fit TRBD1. With V trimmed by 0 bases and J by 5 bases, 7 bases remained unmatched. The CDR3 length is 15 residues. Germline CDR1 SGDLS, CDR2 YYNGEE. The CDR3 nucleotides are TGTGCCAGCAGCGTAGAGGGACAGGCAGCGGACGAGCAGTACTTC. Translating gives CASSVEGQAADEQYF.

By share, this clone ranks as large (0.1 to 1%). Other DNA variants within this sample encode the same CDR3. V is TRBV5-4 and J is TRBJ2-7; 8 nucleotides line up with TRBD1. Germline V gives CDR1 SGHNT, CDR2 YYREEE (reference sequence). This CDR3 is 14 amino acids long. J was trimmed by 7 bases and V by 4 bases; bases with no gene match: 10. The CDR3, as DNA: TGTGCCAGCAGCCTAGGGCAGGGGGCGAGGGAGCAGTACTTC. Translating gives CASSLGQGAREQYF.

The rearrangement joins TRBV7-6 to TRBJ2-3; TRBD2 matches at 11 bases. In germline, CDR1 is SGHVS, CDR2 FNYEAQ. CDR3 size: 16 residues. V lost 2 bases to trimming and J lost 3 bases; unmatched junction nucleotides: 4. CDR3 sequence (DNA): TGTGCCAGCAGCTTAAAGTGGACTAGCGGGACAGATACGCAGTATTTT. Residues: CASSLKWTSGTDTQYF. Together with reference TRBV7-6 and TRBJ2-3, the CDR3 gives the full variable domain: GAGVSQSPRYKVTKRGQDVALRCDPISGHVSLYWYRQALGQGPEFLTYFNYEAQQDKSGLPNDRFSAERPEGSISTLTIQRTEQRDSAMYRCASSLKWTSGTDTQYFGPGTRLTVL.

The chain is built from TRBV7-8 and TRBJ2-1; 7 nucleotides align to TRBD1. The CDR3 runs 18 residues. Germline V lookup: CDR1 SGHVS, CDR2 FQNEAQ. The V gene end was trimmed by 3 bases and the J gene end by 3 bases; junction bases not matched to a gene: 14. CDR3 residues: CASSFSGWTTGVYNEQFF. The CDR3 DNA reads TGTGCCAGCAGCTTTTCAGGGTGGACAACAGGGGTCTACAATGAGCAGTTCTTC. The variable domain in full, completed from reference TRBV7-8 and TRBJ2-1, reads GAGVSQSPRYKVAKRGQDVALRCDPISGHVSLFWYQQALGQGPEFLTYFQNEAQLDKSGLPSDRFFAERPEGSVSTLKIQRTQQEDSAVYLCASSFSGWTTGVYNEQFFGPGTRLTVL.

The chain recombines TRBV19 with TRBJ1-2, with unresolved D. Trimming shortened V by 4 bases and J by 4 bases, and 16 bases separated the two germline ends. The CDR3 is made up of 15 amino acids. CDR1 and CDR2 from the germline V gene are LNHDA and SQIVND (reference sequence). CDR3 region: CASSNPPGGPYGYTF. The CDR3 DNA reads TGTGCCAGTAGTAACCCTCCCGGAGGGCCCTATGGCTACACCTTC.

The chain is built from TRBV9 and TRBJ1-1; no clear D gene. V was shortened by 4 bases and J by 3 bases, with 10 bases between the two germline ends. The CDR3 is 13 residues long. Germline V CDR1 and CDR2: SGDLS, YYNGEE. The CDR3 nucleotides are TGTGCCAGCAGCAACGAAGGCTACACTGAAGCTTTCTTT. It translates to CASSNEGYTEAFF.

The CDR3 coding sequence is TGTGCCAGTAGTCCCTGGGGCGAATCCTACGAGCAGTACTTC. Encoded protein: CASSPWGESYEQYF. This chain links TRBV19 with TRBJ2-7; tentative D call: TRBD1 (5 bases). Germline CDR1 is LNHDA and CDR2 is SQIVND (reference sequence). Trimming removed 5 bases at V and 1 base at J, with 12 bases between. The CDR3 consists of 14 residues.

The J gene is TRBJ1-2, the V gene TRBV7-9; tentatively, D is TRBD1 (5 bases). Germline V gene lookup returns CDR1 SEHNR and CDR2 FQNEAQ (reference sequence). The CDR3 covers 16 residues. V gave up 5 bases and J gave up 6 bases, with 22 bases separating them. The CDR3 DNA is TGTGCCAGCAGCATTAATCCCGGGACTCGCGGTCATGGCTACACCTTC. It codes for CASSINPGTRGHGYTF.

The chain recombines TRBV29-1 with TRBJ2-1; possibly TRBD2 for D (5 bases). CDR1 and CDR2 from the germline V gene are SQVTM and ANQGSEA. Trimming pared 2 bases from V and 2 bases from J, leaving 10 bases between. CDR3 length: 14 residues. The CDR3 nucleotides are TGCAGCGTTGAAATATGGCGGGCCTACAATGAGCAGTTCTTC. It translates to CSVEIWRAYNEQFF.

The chain uses TRBV19 and TRBJ2-2, with a tentative D call TRBD2 (5 bases). This CDR3 is 12 amino acids long. Germline V gives CDR1 LNHDA, CDR2 SQIVND (reference sequence). V gave up 3 bases and J gave up 10 bases, with 9 bases separating them. CDR3 coding DNA: TGTGCCAGTAGTATCGGACTCTCGGAGCTGTTTTTT. This gives the protein CASSIGLSELFF.

CDR3 loop: CASSEGLYNEQFF. CDR3 nucleotide sequence: TGTGCCAGCAGTGAAGGTCTATACAATGAGCAGTTCTTC. This chain joins TRBV6-1 and TRBJ2-1; D gene ambiguous. The CDR3 extends over 13 amino acids. The germline V gene encodes CDR1 MNHNS and CDR2 SASEGT. The V and J ends lost 1 base and 4 bases respectively, with 5 bases between them.

J is TRBJ2-1 and V is TRBV7-9, with D unresolved. Germline CDR1 reads SEHNR; CDR2 reads FQNEAQ (reference sequence). This CDR3 spans 12 amino acids. The CDR3 reads CVSKSSYNEQFF. DNA of the CDR3: TGTGTGTCGAAAAGCTCCTACAATGAGCAGTTCTTC. Combining the CDR3 with reference TRBV7-9 and TRBJ2-1 gives the whole variable domain DTGVSQNPRHKITKRGQNVTFRCDPISEHNRLYWYRQTLGQGPEFLTYFQNEAQLEKSRLLSDRFSAERPKGSFSTLEIQRTEQGDSAMYLCVSKSSYNEQFFGPGTRLTVL.

The gene calls are TRBV9 and TRBJ2-3, with 7 bases identical to TRBD2. After removal of 5 bases from V and 0 bases from J, the junction contained 12 bases not matched to a gene. The CDR3 runs 17 residues. Germline lookup yields CDR1 SGDLS and CDR2 YYNGEE. CDR3 coding DNA: TGTGCCAGCAGTGGCTCCGAGGCTAGCGGAAGCACAGATACGCAGTATTTT. Translating it yields CASSGSEASGSTDTQYF.

This clone has just one count. The J gene is TRBJ1-6, the V gene TRBV5-1, with 8 bases fitting TRBD1. The CDR3 loop spans 20 amino acids. J gave up 0 bases and V 0 bases, and 11 bases lay outside the gene matches. Germline CDR1 and CDR2: SGHRS and YFSETQ. The CDR3 region is CASSLAGEDRASSYNSPLHF. In DNA, the CDR3 is TGCGCCAGCAGCTTGGCCGGAGAGGACAGGGCCAGCTCCTATAATTCACCCCTCCACTTT.

The rearrangement links TRBV18 to TRBJ2-5; either TRBD1 or TRBD2 may supply D (5 bases each). The J call may be mistaken, given a closer DNA end match to TRBJ2-7. Germline CDR1 KGHSH, CDR2 LQKENI. The CDR3 consists of 14 residues. The CDR3 region has the DNA TGTGCCAGCTCATCCCGGGACGGCTCCTACGAGCAGTACTTC. It specifies CASSSRDGSYEQYF.

The chain joins TRBV15 to TRBJ2-2; tentatively, D is TRBD1 (6 bases). The CDR3 totals 13 residues. Germline lookup yields CDR1 LNHNV and CDR2 YYDKDF (reference sequence). V lost 8 bases and J 4 bases, leaving 11 bases between the germline ends. CDR3 residues: CATADSTTGELFF. In DNA, the CDR3 is TGTGCCACCGCGGACAGTACCACCGGGGAGCTGTTTTTT.

The chain links TRBV5-4 to TRBJ1-1, with D possibly being TRBD1 (5 bases). Deletions cut 1 base from V and 2 bases from J, with 9 bases between. The CDR3 has 14 amino acids. CDR1 SGHNT and CDR2 YYREEE come from the germline V gene (reference sequence). CDR3 loop: CASSLSGANTEAFF. In nucleotides, the CDR3 is TGTGCCAGCAGCTTGTCTGGGGCTAACACTGAAGCTTTCTTT. Full variable domain (outside the CDR3, taken from reference TRBV5-4 and TRBJ1-1): ETGVTQSPTHLIKTRGQQVTLRCSSQSGHNTVSWYQQALGQGPQFIFQYYREEENGRGNFPPRFSGLQFPNYSSELNVNALELDDSALYLCASSLSGANTEAFFGQGTRLTVV.